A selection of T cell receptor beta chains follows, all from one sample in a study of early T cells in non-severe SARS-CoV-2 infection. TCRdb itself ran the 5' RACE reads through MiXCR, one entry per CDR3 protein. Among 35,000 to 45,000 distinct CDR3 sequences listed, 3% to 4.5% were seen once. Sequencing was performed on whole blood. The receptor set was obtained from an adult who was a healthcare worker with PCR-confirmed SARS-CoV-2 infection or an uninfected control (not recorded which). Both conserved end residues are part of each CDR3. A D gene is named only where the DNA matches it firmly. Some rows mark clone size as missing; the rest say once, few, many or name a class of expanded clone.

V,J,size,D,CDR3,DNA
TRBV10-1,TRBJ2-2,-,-,CASSEGASNTGELFF,TGCGCCAGCAGTGAAGGGGCATCGAACACCGGGGAGCTGTTTTTT
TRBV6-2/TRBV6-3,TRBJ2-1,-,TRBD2,CASSPHTSGTYNEQFF,TGTGCCAGCAGTCCACACACTAGCGGGACCTACAATGAGCAGTTCTTC
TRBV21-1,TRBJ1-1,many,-,CASSKVVGLKNTEAFF,TGTGCCAGCAGCAAAGTCGTGGGGTTGAAGAACACTGAAGCTTTCTTT
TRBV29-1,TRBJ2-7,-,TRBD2,CSVASGSSYEQYF,TGCAGCGTTGCAAGCGGGAGCTCCTACGAGCAGTACTTC
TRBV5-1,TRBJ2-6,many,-,CASSSTWTASGANVLTF,TGCGCCAGCAGCTCCACATGGACAGCTTCTGGGGCCAACGTCCTGACTTTC
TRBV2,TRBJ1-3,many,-,CASSAQEFGNTIYF,TGTGCCAGCAGTGCACAGGAGTTCGGAAACACCATATATTTT
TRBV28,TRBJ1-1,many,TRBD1,CASSGQGAMNTEAFF,TGTGCCAGCAGCGGACAGGGGGCTATGAACACTGAAGCTTTCTTT
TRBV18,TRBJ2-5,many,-,CASSPQTRVTQETQYF,TGTGCCAGCTCACCACAAACCAGGGTGACACAAGAGACCCAGTACTTC
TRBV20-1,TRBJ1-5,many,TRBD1,CSARDPGQGDHQPQHF,TGCAGTGCTAGAGACCCCGGACAGGGAGATCATCAGCCCCAGCATTTT
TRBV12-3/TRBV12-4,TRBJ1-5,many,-,CASSFEANQPQHF,TGTGCCAGCAGTTTTGAGGCCAATCAGCCCCAGCATTTT
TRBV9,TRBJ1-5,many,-,CASSVDEEKGQPQHF,TGTGCCAGCAGCGTAGACGAGGAGAAGGGCCAGCCCCAGCATTTT
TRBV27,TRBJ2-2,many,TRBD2,CASSLSIKRTSGNTGELFF,TGTGCCAGCAGTTTATCGATTAAGCGGACTAGCGGGAACACCGGGGAGCTGTTTTTT
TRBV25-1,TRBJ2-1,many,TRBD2,CASNTRTSGIVNEQFF,TGTGCCAGCAATACGCGGACTAGCGGGATAGTCAATGAGCAGTTCTTC
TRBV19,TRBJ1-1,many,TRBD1,CASSYPRDRGQNTEAFF,TGTGCCAGTAGTTACCCCCGCGACAGGGGACAAAACACTGAAGCTTTCTTT
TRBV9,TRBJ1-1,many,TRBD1,CASSHRDSEAFF,TGTGCCAGCAGCCACCGGGACAGTGAAGCTTTCTTT
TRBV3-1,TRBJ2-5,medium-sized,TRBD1,CASSHGQGGVETQYF,TGTGCCAGCAGCCACGGACAGGGCGGCGTAGAGACCCAGTACTTC
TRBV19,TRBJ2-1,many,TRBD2,CASRLAGTYNEQFF,TGTGCCAGTAGACTAGCGGGCACCTACAATGAGCAGTTCTTC
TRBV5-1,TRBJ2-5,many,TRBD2,CASSLELAGGQQETQYF,TGCGCCAGCAGCCTCGAACTAGCGGGAGGGCAACAAGAGACCCAGTACTTC
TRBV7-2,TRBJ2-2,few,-,CASSLGGLNTGELFF,TGTGCCAGCAGCTTAGGGGGATTGAACACCGGGGAGCTGTTTTTT
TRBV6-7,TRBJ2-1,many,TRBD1,CASSYSTGGSVYNEQFF,TGTGCCAGCAGTTACTCGACAGGGGGCTCGGTTTACAATGAGCAGTTCTTC
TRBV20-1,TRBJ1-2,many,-,CSAQEQNNYGYTF,TGCAGTGCCCAAGAACAGAATAACTATGGCTACACCTTC
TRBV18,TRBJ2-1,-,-,CASSSGGDEQFF,TGTGCCAGCTCTTCAGGAGGGGATGAGCAGTTCTTC
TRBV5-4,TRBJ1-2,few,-,CASSQSRDGLYGYTF,TGTGCCAGCAGCCAATCCCGGGACGGCCTTTATGGCTACACCTTC
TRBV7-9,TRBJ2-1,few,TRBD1,CASSFPSQGQGGTSPYNEQFF,TGTGCCAGCAGCTTTCCCAGCCAGGGACAGGGGGGGACTAGCCCCTACAATGAGCAGTTCTTC
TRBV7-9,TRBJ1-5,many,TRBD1,CASSRQGANQPQHF,TGTGCCAGCAGTAGACAGGGGGCGAATCAGCCCCAGCATTTT
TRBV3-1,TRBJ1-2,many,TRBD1,CASSQAHTGDGYTF,TGTGCCAGCAGCCAAGCCCATACAGGGGATGGCTACACCTTC
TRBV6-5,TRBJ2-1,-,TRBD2,CASRRPGLAIDNEQFF,TGTGCCAGCAGAAGGCCAGGACTAGCGATAGACAATGAGCAGTTCTTC
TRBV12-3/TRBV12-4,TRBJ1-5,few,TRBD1,CASKQGNQPQHF,TGTGCCAGCAAACAGGGGAATCAGCCCCAGCATTTT
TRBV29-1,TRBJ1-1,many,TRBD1,CSVEVDREWGSNTEAFF,TGCAGCGTTGAAGTTGACAGGGAGTGGGGATCGAACACTGAAGCTTTCTTT
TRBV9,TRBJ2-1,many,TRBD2,CASTPELAGVHEQFF,TGTGCCAGCACCCCGGAGCTAGCGGGAGTCCATGAGCAGTTCTTC
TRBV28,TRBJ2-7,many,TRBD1,CASTEPRGFSYEQYF,TGTGCCAGCACCGAGCCCAGGGGGTTCTCCTACGAGCAGTACTTC
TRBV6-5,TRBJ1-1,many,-,CASSYSGALENTEAFF,TGTGCCAGCAGTTACAGCGGCGCATTAGAGAACACTGAAGCTTTCTTT
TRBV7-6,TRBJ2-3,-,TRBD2,CASSTTSAAADTQYF,TGTGCCAGCAGCACTACTAGCGCCGCGGCAGATACGCAGTATTTT
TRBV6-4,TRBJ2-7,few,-,CASSYRGPFTYEQYF,TGTGCCAGCAGTTACCGGGGCCCCTTTACCTACGAGCAGTACTTC
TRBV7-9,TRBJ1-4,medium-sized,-,CASSLALTGPTNEKLFF,TGTGCCAGCAGCTTAGCGTTAACGGGACCAACTAATGAAAAACTGTTTTTT
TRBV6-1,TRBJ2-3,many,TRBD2,CASTSGKYSDTQYF,TGTGCCAGCACGAGCGGGAAGTATTCAGATACGCAGTATTTT
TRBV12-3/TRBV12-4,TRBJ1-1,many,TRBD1,CASTPTGGISEAFF,TGTGCCAGCACCCCCACAGGGGGCATTTCTGAAGCTTTCTTT
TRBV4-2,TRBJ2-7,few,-,CASSPPPGSSSYEQYF,TGTGCCAGCAGCCCGCCGCCGGGCAGCTCTTCCTACGAGCAGTACTTC
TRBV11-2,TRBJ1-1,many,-,CASSGVHAIDTEAFF,TGTGCCAGCAGCGGAGTGCACGCAATAGACACTGAAGCTTTCTTT
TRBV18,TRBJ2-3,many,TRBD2,CASSPPLAGTDTQYF,TGTGCCAGCTCACCACCGCTAGCGGGAACAGATACGCAGTATTTT
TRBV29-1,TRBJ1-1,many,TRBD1,CSVWTGGEAFF,TGCAGCGTTTGGACAGGAGGGGAGGCTTTCTTT
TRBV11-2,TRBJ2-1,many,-,CASSFSEGYEQFF,TGTGCCAGCAGCTTTAGTGAAGGATATGAGCAGTTCTTC
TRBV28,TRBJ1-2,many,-,CASSLSTPRADGYTF,TGTGCCAGCAGTTTATCTACCCCCAGGGCAGACGGCTACACCTTC